The T cell receptor (beta chain) under discussion was sequenced for a study of identical twins. Study-wide points: The study based its conclusions on cross-sectional statistical analysis and did not follow the same donors.

TCRdb re-derived calls from the 5' RACE reads in MiXCR, one entry per CDR3 protein. The sample shows over 550,000 distinct CDR3 sequences, roughly 7.2% of them seen only once. Only a few counts were recorded for this clonotype. Its antigen is not identified. Trimming stripped 5 bases from V and 1 base from J, with 15 bases between. CDR1 is DFQATT and CDR2 is SNEGSKA in the germline V gene (reference sequence). This CDR3 contains 15 residues. This same sample was also part of a study on yellow fever vaccine responses in identical twins.

The sequencing input was PBMCs. The gene calls are TRBV20-1 and TRBJ2-4, with D perhaps being TRBD1 or TRBD2 (5 bases each). The receptor's source is a woman aged 18 to 35 in good health. The CDR3 DNA reads TGCAGTGCTCCTGGGACCAGTTTTGCCAAAAACATTCAGTACTTC. This encodes CSAPGTSFAKNIQYF.